A single sample is the source of the 16 T cell receptor beta chains below, sequenced in a study of T cells in localized non-small cell lung cancer. The data were produced by immunoSEQ multiplex PCR, yet TCRdb's version contains in-frame clones alone and is incomplete. The data show roughly 16,000 clones, about four fifths seen once. The material was peripheral blood, obtained before any cancer treatment. These receptors were obtained from a male donor aged 60 or older with stage III lung adenocarcinoma.

The chain employs TRBV5-4 and TRBJ2-5, with D perhaps matching TRBD2 (5 bases). The CDR3 extends over 15 amino acids. The V gene's germline CDR1 is SGHNT and CDR2 YYREEE (reference sequence). Between the trimmed V and J ends, which lost 4 bases and 4 bases, there was a span of 17 bases. The CDR3 loop is CASSLASISRETQYF. CDR3 sequence (DNA): TGTGCCAGCAGCCTAGCTAGCATCTCTCGAGAGACCCAGTACTTC.

The count of this clone is one. The V gene is TRBV10-2, the J gene TRBJ1-2; possible D gene TRBD1, 5 bases. CDR1 is WSHSY, CDR2 SAAADI, per germline. V was cut by 4 bases and J by 5 bases, with 11 bases left in between. The CDR3 consists of 13 residues. The CDR3 DNA reads TGCGCCAGCAGTGGGGGGTTCGGATATGGCTACACCTTC. Translated, it gives CASSGGFGYGYTF.

This chain joins TRBV29-1 and TRBJ2-7; tentative D call: TRBD1 (5 bases). CDR1 is SQVTM and CDR2 is ANQGSEA in the germline V gene. The CDR3 loop spans 10 amino acids. In DNA form, the CDR3 reads TGCAGAAGACAGTCCTACGAGCAGTACTTC. Its protein product is CRRQSYEQYF.

This clone was counted a few times. The chain carries TRBV6-1 and TRBJ1-6; D is possibly TRBD1 (5 bases). The V gene lost 9 bases and the J gene lost 3 bases, with 12 bases spanning the gap. This CDR3 contains 14 residues. Germline values: CDR1 MNHNS, CDR2 SASEGT. CDR3 sequence reads: CASEEGLYNSPLHF. DNA for the CDR3: TGTGCCAGTGAGGAGGGGCTCTATAATTCACCCCTCCACTTT.

The genes are TRBV7-6 and TRBJ1-1; D is possibly TRBD1 (5 bases). CDR3 length equals 18 residues. Germline CDR1 and CDR2: SGHVS and FNYEAQ. Trimming pared 2 bases from V and 2 bases from J, leaving 21 bases between. CDR3 region: CASSLRESRLDRNTEAFF. CDR3 sequence (DNA): TGTGCCAGCAGCTTAAGGGAATCAAGACTCGACAGAAACACTGAAGCTTTCTTT. Using reference TRBV7-6 and TRBJ1-1 for the parts outside the CDR3, the full variable domain is GAGVSQSPRYKVTKRGQDVALRCDPISGHVSLYWYRQALGQGPEFLTYFNYEAQQDKSGLPNDRFSAERPEGSISTLTIQRTEQRDSAMYRCASSLRESRLDRNTEAFFGQGTRLTVV.

CDR3 residues: CASSALYEQYF. The DNA for the CDR3 is TGTGCCAGCAGTGCCCTTTACGAGCAGTACTTC. This rearrangement joins TRBV6-5 to TRBJ2-7; no clear D. Germline loops: CDR1 MNHEY, CDR2 SVGAGI. V was cut by 5 bases and J by 4 bases, with 6 bases left in between. This CDR3 spans 11 amino acids.

This clone is classed as medium-sized. The chain joins TRBV7-9 to TRBJ1-2; possible D gene TRBD1, 5 bases. Germline V gene lookup returns CDR1 SEHNR and CDR2 FQNEAQ (reference sequence). V lost 3 bases and J 5 bases, leaving 13 bases between the germline ends. The CDR3 consists of 14 residues. For the CDR3, the DNA is TGTGCCAGCAGCTTGGACGACAGCTATTATGGCTACACCTTC. This sequence encodes CASSLDDSYYGYTF.

The table lists this clone with a count of one. The V call is TRBV6-6, the J call TRBJ1-1, with D hard to call. Germline CDR1 is MNHNY and CDR2 is SVGAGI (reference sequence). The V and J ends lost 0 bases and 3 bases respectively, with 14 bases between them. The CDR3 is 16 residues long. The CDR3 nucleotides are TGTGCCAGCAGTTACTCGGTCAGATTACGACACACTGAAGCTTTCTTT. It codes for CASSYSVRLRHTEAFF.

The chain joins TRBV6-1 to TRBJ2-3; D call uncertain. The CDR3 is 12 amino acids. The germline V gene has CDR1 MNHNS and CDR2 SASEGT. Trimming removed 8 bases from V and 5 bases from J, with 11 bases in between. CDR3 sequence: CASVSGGDTQYF. CDR3 DNA: TGTGCCAGCGTATCAGGCGGAGATACGCAGTATTTT.

Only one count was recorded for this clone. This chain uses TRBV11-3 with TRBJ2-5; D is perhaps TRBD1 or TRBD2 (5 bases each). The germline gives CDR1 SGHNT, CDR2 YENEEA. Trimming stripped 5 bases from V and 2 bases from J, with 15 bases between. This CDR3 has 15 amino acids. The CDR3 sequence is CASSQRDGSQETQYF. CDR3 DNA: TGTGCCAGCAGCCAAAGGGACGGCTCACAAGAGACCCAGTACTTC.

This chain uses TRBV10-3 with TRBJ1-6; D unresolved. CDR3 length: 16 residues. The V gene lost 0 bases and the J gene lost 7 bases, with 13 bases spanning the gap. Germline V CDR1 and CDR2: ENHRY, SYGVKD. As DNA, the CDR3 is TGTGCCATCAGTGAGTCTCCGGGTAAGGTAAATTCACCCCTCCACTTT. Residues: CAISESPGKVNSPLHF.

This clone has a single count. V usage is TRBV12-5 and J usage is TRBJ2-7, with 7 bases aligning to TRBD1. This CDR3 spans 15 amino acids. V gave up 0 bases and J gave up 3 bases; unmatched junction bases: 5. Per the germline V gene, CDR1 is LGHNT and CDR2 is FRNRAP. The CDR3: CASGLVGTAHYEQYF. CDR3 sequence (DNA): TGTGCTAGTGGTTTGGTGGGGACAGCGCACTACGAGCAGTACTTC.

This clone was detected once. The chain combines TRBV5-4 with TRBJ2-3; D is possibly TRBD1 (5 bases). The CDR3 is 17 amino acids. Germline CDR1 reads SGHNT; CDR2 reads YYREEE (reference sequence). Trimming left V 4 bases short and J 0 bases short, with 18 bases between. The CDR3 is CASSRIPTVLSTDTQYF. DNA of the CDR3: TGTGCCAGCAGCCGGATACCGACAGTCCTGAGCACAGATACGCAGTATTTT.

J is TRBJ1-6 and V is TRBV5-4, with 7 nucleotides matching TRBD1. CDR1 is SGHNT, CDR2 YYREEE, per germline (reference sequence). This CDR3 spans 16 amino acids. Trimming took 4 bases from V and 9 from J; bases not matched to a gene: 13. The CDR3 nucleotides read TGTGCCAGCAGCCCGAGGGACAGCGAAATTTCTTCACCCCTCCACTTT. As protein: CASSPRDSEISSPLHF.

The chain couples TRBV11-2 to TRBJ1-1, with D possibly being TRBD1 (5 bases). Trimming pared 0 bases from V and 6 bases from J, leaving 11 bases between. The germline V gene has CDR1 SGHAT and CDR2 FQNNGV. The CDR3 covers 14 residues. CDR3 nucleotide sequence: TGTGCCAGCAGCTTAGATCTGGGGGTCGCTGAAGCTTTCTTT. Translation: CASSLDLGVAEAFF.

The chain carries TRBV2 and TRBJ1-3, with unresolved D. The germline V and J ends were trimmed by 2 bases and 0 bases, with 5 bases remaining between them. CDR1 SNHLY and CDR2 FYNNEI come from the germline V gene. The CDR3 runs 14 residues. The CDR3: CASSEPRSGNTIYF. CDR3 DNA: TGTGCCAGCAGTGAACCCCGCTCTGGAAACACCATATATTTT.